This T cell receptor (beta chain) was retrieved from a study of T cell clusters in autoimmune cytopenias. Study-level points and caveats: TRB repertoire shifts in secondary cytopenia and chronic lymphocytic leukemia mostly reflected lymphoma, not autoimmunity. The T cell clusters were defined only in silico, without experimental functional validation. Physiological T cell clusters of healthy donors were apparently absent in primary autoimmune cytopenia patients. Compared with active autoimmune hepatitis patients, healthy donors showed approximately 2.7-fold more exclusive TRB clusters.

Concerning this clonotype itself: Its specificity is unknown.

One tube held mixed TRB-A and TRB-B primer pools for touch-down PCR. TCRdb re-called the multiplex PCR reads, yielding one record per CDR3 amino acid sequence without DNA. This repertoire includes thousands of distinct CDR3 sequences. TRB was amplified from approximately 230 ng of peripheral blood genomic DNA per sample. Germline CDR1 SGHRS, CDR2 YFSETQ. CDR3 length: 17 residues. The sequenced sample consisted of peripheral blood. The clonotype was recovered from a human donor with an autoimmune cytopenia or autoimmune hepatitis (not recorded which). The chain couples TRBV5-1 to TRBJ1-2; TCRdb's D call, TRBD1, is unchecked because there is no DNA. The CDR3 region is CASSLDPGRRTNYGYTF.